This TCR beta chain was sequenced during a study of shared T cell receptors in the human thymus. Germline-derived CDR1 and CDR2 are ENHRY and SYGVKD. This CDR3 comprises 12 residues. Trimming cost V 8 bases and J 2 bases; bases outside gene matches: 2. The protocol was immunoSEQ multiplex PCR, while the TCRdb copy is restricted to in-frame clones and leaves out a portion. The table records over 650,000 clones, about 87% of them present only once. This same sample was also part of a study on human thymus T cells. This second study notes: The study used thymus tissue resected during corrective heart surgery.

The origin of this receptor is a boy under three years old with a congenital heart defect. Sequences were obtained from thymocytes. The chain combines TRBV10-3 with TRBJ2-5; 7 positions match TRBD2. The CDR3 bases are TGTGCCATCGCTAGCGGACAAGAGACCCAGTACTTC. Protein product: CAIASGQETQYF.